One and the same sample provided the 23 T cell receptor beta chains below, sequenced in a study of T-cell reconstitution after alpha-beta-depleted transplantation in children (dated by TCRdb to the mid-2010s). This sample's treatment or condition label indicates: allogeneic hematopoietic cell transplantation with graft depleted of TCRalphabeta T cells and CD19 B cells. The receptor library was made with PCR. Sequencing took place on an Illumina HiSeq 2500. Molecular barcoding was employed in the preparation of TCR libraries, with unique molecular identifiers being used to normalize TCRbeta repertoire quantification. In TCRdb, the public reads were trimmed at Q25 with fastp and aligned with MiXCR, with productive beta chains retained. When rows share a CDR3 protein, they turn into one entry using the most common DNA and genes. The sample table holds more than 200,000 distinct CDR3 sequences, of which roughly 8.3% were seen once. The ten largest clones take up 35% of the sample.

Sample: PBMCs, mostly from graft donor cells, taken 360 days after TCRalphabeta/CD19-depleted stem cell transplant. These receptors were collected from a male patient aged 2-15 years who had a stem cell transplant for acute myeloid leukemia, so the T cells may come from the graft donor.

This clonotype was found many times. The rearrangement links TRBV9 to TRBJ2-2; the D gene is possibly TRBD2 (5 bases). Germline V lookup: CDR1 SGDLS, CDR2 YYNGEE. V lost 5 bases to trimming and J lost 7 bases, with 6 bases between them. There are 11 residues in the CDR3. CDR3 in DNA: TGTGCCAGCAGAGGGAGCGGGGAGCTGTTTTTT. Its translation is CASRGSGELFF.

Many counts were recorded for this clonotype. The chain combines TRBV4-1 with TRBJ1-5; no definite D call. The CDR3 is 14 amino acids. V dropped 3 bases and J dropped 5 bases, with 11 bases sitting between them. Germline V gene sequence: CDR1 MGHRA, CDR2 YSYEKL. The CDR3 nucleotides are TGCGCCAGCAGCCATTGGGAATCGGATCAGCCCCAGCATTTT. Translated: CASSHWESDQPQHF.

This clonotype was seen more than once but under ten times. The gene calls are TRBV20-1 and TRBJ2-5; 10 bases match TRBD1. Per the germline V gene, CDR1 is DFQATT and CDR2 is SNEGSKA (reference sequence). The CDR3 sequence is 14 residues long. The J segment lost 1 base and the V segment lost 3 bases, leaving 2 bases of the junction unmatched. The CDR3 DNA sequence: TGCAGTGCTAGTCGGGACAGGGGCCAAGAGACCCAGTACTTC. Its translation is CSASRDRGQETQYF.

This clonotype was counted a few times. The CDR3 reads CSARDLASSFYEQYF. The CDR3 DNA is TGCAGTGCTAGAGATCTGGCTTCCTCTTTCTACGAGCAGTACTTC. This rearrangement joins TRBV20-1 to TRBJ2-7; D ambiguous. The germline CDR1 and CDR2 sequences are DFQATT and SNEGSKA (reference sequence). With 0 bases removed from V and 3 bases from J, the gap between germline ends came to 15 bases. This CDR3 is 15 amino acids long.

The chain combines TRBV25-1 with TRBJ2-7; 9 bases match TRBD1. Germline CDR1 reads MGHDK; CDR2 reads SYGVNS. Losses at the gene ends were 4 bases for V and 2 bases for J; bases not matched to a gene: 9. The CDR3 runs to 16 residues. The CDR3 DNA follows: TGTGCCAGCAGTGCTCGGACAGGGGTTCCCACCTACGAGCAGTACTTC. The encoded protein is CASSARTGVPTYEQYF.

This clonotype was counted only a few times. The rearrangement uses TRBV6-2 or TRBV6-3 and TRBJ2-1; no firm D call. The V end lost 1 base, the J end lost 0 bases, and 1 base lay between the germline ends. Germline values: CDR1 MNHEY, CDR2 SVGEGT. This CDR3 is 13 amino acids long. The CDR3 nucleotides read TGTGCCAGCAGTTACTACTCCTACAATGAGCAGTTCTTC. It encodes CASSYYSYNEQFF.

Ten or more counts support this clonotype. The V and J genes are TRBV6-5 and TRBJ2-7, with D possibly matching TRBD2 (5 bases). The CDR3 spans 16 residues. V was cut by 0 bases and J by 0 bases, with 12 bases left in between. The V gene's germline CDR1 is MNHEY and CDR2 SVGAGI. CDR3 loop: CASSYSVERNSYEQYF. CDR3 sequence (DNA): TGTGCCAGCAGTTACTCGGTTGAGCGGAACTCCTACGAGCAGTACTTC.

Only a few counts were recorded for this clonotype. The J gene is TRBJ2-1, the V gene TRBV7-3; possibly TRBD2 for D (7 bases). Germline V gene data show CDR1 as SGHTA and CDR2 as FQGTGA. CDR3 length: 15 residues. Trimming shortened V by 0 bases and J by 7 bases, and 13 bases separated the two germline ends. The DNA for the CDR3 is TGTGCCAGCAGCTTAACGGGGGGGGACACTAATGAGCAGTTCTTC. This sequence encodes CASSLTGGDTNEQFF.

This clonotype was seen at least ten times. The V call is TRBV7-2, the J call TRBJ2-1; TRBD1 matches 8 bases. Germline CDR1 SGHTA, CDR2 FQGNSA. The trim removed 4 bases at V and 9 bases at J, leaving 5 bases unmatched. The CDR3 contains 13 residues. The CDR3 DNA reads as TGTGCCAGCAGCTCATCAGGGGGCGTTGAGCAGTTCTTC. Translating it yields CASSSSGGVEQFF.

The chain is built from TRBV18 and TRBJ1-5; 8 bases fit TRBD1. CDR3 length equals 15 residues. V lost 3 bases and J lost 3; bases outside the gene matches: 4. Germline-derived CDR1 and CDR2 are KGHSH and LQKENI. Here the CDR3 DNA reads TGTGCCAGCTCACCGGGGACAGGTCTCAATCAGCCCCAGCATTTT. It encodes CASSPGTGLNQPQHF.

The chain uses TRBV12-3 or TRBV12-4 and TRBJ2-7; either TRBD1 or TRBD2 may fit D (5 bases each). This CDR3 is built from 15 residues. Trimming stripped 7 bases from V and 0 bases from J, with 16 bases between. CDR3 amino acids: CASTMTQAGSYEQYF. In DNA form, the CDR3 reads TGTGCCAGCACCATGACACAGGCGGGCTCCTACGAGCAGTACTTC.

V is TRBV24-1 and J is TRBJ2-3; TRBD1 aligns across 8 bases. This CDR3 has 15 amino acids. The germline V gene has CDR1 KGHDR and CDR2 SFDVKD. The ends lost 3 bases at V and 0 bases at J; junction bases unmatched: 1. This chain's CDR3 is CATSDGTGSTDTQYF. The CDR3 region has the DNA TGTGCCACCAGTGATGGGACAGGCAGCACAGATACGCAGTATTTT.

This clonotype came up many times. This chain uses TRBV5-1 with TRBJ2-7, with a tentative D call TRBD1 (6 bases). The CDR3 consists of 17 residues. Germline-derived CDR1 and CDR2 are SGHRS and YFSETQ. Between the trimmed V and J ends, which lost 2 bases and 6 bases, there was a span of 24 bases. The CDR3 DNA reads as TGCGCCAGCAGCTTTTTGCCTGCCAGAACAGGGTCGGGCGAGCAGTACTTC. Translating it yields CASSFLPARTGSGEQYF.

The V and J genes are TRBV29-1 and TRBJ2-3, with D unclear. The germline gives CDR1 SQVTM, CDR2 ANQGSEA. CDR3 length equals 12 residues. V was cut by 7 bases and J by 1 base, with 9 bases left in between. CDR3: CSDIDGTDTQYF. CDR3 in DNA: TGCAGCGACATTGATGGCACAGATACGCAGTATTTT.

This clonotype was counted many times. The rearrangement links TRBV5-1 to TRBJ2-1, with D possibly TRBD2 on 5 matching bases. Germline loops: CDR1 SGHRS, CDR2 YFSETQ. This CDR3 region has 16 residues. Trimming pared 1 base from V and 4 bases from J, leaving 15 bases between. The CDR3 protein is CASSLTVQRRYNEQFF. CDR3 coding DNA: TGCGCCAGCAGCTTGACCGTTCAGCGGAGATACAATGAGCAGTTCTTC. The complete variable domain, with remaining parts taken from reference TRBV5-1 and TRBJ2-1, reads KAGVTQTPRYLIKTRGQQVTLSCSPISGHRSVSWYQQTPGQGLQFLFEYFSETQRNKGNFPGRFSGRQFSNSRSEMNVSTLELGDSALYLCASSLTVQRRYNEQFFGPGTRLTVL.

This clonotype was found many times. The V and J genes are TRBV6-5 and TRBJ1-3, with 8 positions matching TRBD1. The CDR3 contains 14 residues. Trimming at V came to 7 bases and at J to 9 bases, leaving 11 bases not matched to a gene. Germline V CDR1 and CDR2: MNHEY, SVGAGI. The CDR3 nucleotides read TGTGCCAGCACGAGGGACAGGCTCTACTCCACCATATATTTT. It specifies CASTRDRLYSTIYF.

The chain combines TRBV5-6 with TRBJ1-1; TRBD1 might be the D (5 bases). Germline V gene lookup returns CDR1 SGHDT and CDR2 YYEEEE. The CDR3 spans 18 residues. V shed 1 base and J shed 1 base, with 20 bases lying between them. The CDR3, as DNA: TGTGCCAGCAGCTTGAGTTCTCGGCTGGGGCGGGGGAACACTGAAGCTTTCTTT. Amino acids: CASSLSSRLGRGNTEAFF. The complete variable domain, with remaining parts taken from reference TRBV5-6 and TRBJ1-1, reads DAGVTQSPTHLIKTRGQQVTLRCSPKSGHDTVSWYQQALGQGPQFIFQYYEEEERQRGNFPDRFSGHQFPNYSSELNVNALLLGDSALYLCASSLSSRLGRGNTEAFFGQGTRLTVV.

The CDR3 DNA sequence: TGCAGTGCTAGGGGAACCCCACTAGCGGGAGCAAACGAGCAGTACTTC. Amino acid sequence: CSARGTPLAGANEQYF. The genes are TRBV20-1 and TRBJ2-7; 11 nucleotides agree with TRBD2. The CDR3 has 16 residues. Per the germline V gene, CDR1 is DFQATT and CDR2 is SNEGSKA (reference sequence). With 3 bases clipped from V and 5 bases from J, the junction kept 12 bases outside the gene matches.

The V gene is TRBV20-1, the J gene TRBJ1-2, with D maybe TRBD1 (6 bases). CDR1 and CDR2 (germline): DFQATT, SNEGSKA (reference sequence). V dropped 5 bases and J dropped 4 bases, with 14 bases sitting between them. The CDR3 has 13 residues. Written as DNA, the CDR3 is TGCAGTGCTCGACACAGGGAAGGCTATGGCTACACCTTC. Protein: CSARHREGYGYTF.

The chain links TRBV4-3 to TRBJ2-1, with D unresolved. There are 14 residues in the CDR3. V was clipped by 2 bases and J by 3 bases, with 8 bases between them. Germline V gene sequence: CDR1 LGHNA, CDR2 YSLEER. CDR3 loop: CASSQQVNYNEQFF. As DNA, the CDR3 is TGCGCCAGCAGCCAACAGGTAAACTACAATGAGCAGTTCTTC.

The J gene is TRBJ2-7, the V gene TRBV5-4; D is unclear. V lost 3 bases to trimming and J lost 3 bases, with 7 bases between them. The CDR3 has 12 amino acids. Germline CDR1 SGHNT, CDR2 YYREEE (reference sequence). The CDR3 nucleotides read TGTGCCAGCAGCTCCGGGCTCTACGAGCAGTACTTC. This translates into CASSSGLYEQYF.

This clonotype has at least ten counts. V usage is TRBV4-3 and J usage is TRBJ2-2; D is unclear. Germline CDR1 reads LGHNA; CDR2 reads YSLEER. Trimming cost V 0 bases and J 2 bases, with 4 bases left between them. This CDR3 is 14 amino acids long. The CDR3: CASSQDRNTGELFF. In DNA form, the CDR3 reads TGCGCCAGCAGCCAAGATAGAAACACCGGGGAGCTGTTTTTT.

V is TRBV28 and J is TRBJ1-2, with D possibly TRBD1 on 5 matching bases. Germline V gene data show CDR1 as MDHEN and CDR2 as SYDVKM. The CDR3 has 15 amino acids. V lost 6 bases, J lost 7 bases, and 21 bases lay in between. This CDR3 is CASSLLGQGIGGYTF. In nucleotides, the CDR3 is TGTGCCAGCAGCCTACTGGGGCAGGGAATAGGTGGCTACACCTTC.